This TCR beta chain originates from a study of monozygotic twins with inflammatory bowel disease. This CDR3 contains 13 residues. Germline loops: CDR1 MNHEY, CDR2 SVGAGI. Study findings and constraints: Since immunosuppressive treatments differed, patient repertoires may have gained added variability. IBD patients exhibited fewer clonotypes shared with other individuals than healthy twins, particularly with disease activity.

Regarding this clonotype: Its antigen is not identified.

For each CDR3 protein, TCRdb gives one entry from its re-call of the 5' RACE reads, without DNA. The sample has 200,000 to 250,000 distinct CDR3 sequences. Sequencing used blood. This sequence joins TRBV6-5 and TRBJ1-1; lacking DNA, the TRBD1 call made by TCRdb goes unchecked. The origin of this receptor is a human donor with ulcerative colitis or Crohn's disease, or a healthy co-twin of an affected twin (not recorded which). The CDR3 protein is CASSFFDRGVAFF.